This T cell receptor beta chain derives from a study of blood T cells in healthy people across ages. Regarding the study as a whole: CMV status of donors was not determined, possibly confounding expanded clonotype changes.

A sample-barcoded 5' primer and a J-beta primer mix were used in a second PCR of roughly 7 to 11 cycles. A single record per CDR3 protein comes from TCRdb applying MiXCR to the 5' RACE reads. The sample carries 1.8 million or so distinct CDR3 sequences, roughly two fifths recorded once. This clonotype appeared a few times. Its antigen is currently unknown. The source is a human donor in good health. Sequencing input: blood.

In DNA, the CDR3 is TGCAGTGCTCCCCGACTAGCGGGGGGACCTGGGGCCCAGTACTTC. Protein: CSAPRLAGGPGAQYF. The V and J genes are TRBV20-1 and TRBJ2-5; 13 bases align to TRBD2. In germline, CDR1 is DFQATT, CDR2 SNEGSKA (reference sequence). V lost 5 bases and J lost 9; bases outside the gene matches: 12. CDR3 length equals 15 residues.